The 20 T cell receptor beta chains below all came from one sample that was sequenced in a study of T cells in Graves' hyperthyroidism and ophthalmopathy. What was amplified from RNA transcripts were TCR beta CDR3 regions. During a first-round RT-PCR of the TCR CDR3, the HTBI primer set was used. TCRdb passed the multiplex PCR reads through MiXCR, listing each CDR3 protein once. The data show roughly 640,000 distinct CDR3 sequences, with 16% seen just once and around 3.5% held by the top ten. Sequenced input: blood. The receptor source for this set is a woman in her forties with Graves' ophthalmopathy.

This clonotype was counted at least ten times. The V call is TRBV28, the J call TRBJ1-1; 7 positions match TRBD1. CDR3 size: 16 residues. The V segment lost 5 bases and the J segment 6 bases; nucleotides outside the gene matches: 15. Germline CDR1 and CDR2: MDHEN and SYDVKM. CDR3 sequence: CASSPHDRAVGSEAFF. In DNA form, the CDR3 reads TGTGCCAGCAGTCCCCATGACAGGGCGGTTGGGTCTGAAGCTTTCTTT.

This clonotype has a count of ten or more. The CDR3 is CASSFRLRVLLAGGLETDTQYF. The CDR3 region has the DNA TGTGCCAGCAGTTTTCGTTTGCGCGTGTTACTAGCGGGAGGTTTGGAAACAGATACGCAGTATTTT. The chain links TRBV28 to TRBJ2-3; 12 nucleotides align to TRBD2. This CDR3 comprises 22 residues. Per germline, CDR1 MDHEN and CDR2 SYDVKM. The V and J ends lost 3 bases and 3 bases, in that order; junction bases with no gene match: 22. The full variable domain, with the rest looked up from reference TRBV28 and TRBJ2-3, is DVKVTQSSRYLVKRTGEKVFLECVQDMDHENMFWYRQDPGLGLRLIYFSYDVKMKEKGDIPEGYSVSREKKERFSLILESASTNQTSMYLCASSFRLRVLLAGGLETDTQYFGPGTRLTVL.

This clonotype was seen only a few times. The gene calls are TRBV20-1 and TRBJ1-6; D not certain. V was clipped by 5 bases and J by 0 bases, with 11 bases between them. The CDR3 contains 15 residues. In germline, CDR1 is DFQATT, CDR2 SNEGSKA (reference sequence). Here the CDR3 reads CSAPIGSSYNSPLHF. In DNA form, the CDR3 reads TGCAGTGCTCCCATCGGGAGCTCCTATAATTCACCCCTCCACTTT.

This clonotype was counted ten times or more. This chain connects TRBV2 to TRBJ2-7; 7 positions agree with TRBD2. The CDR3 is made up of 13 amino acids. V was pared by 7 bases and J by 6 bases, with 9 bases of the junction left unmatched. Germline loops: CDR1 SNHLY, CDR2 FYNNEI. The CDR3 coding sequence is TGTGCCAGCACAATGCGGGAGATGGGCGAGCAGTACTTC. It specifies CASTMREMGEQYF.

This chain links TRBV15 with TRBJ1-5; 11 nucleotides agree with TRBD1. Germline-derived CDR1 and CDR2 are LNHNV and YYDKDF (reference sequence). The trim removed 6 bases at V and 7 bases at J, leaving 8 bases unmatched. This CDR3 has 15 amino acids. CDR3: CATRRRTGGYQPQHF. CDR3 bases: TGTGCCACCAGGAGAAGGACAGGGGGCTACCAGCCCCAGCATTTT.

This clonotype was found many times. The V and J genes are TRBV20-1 and TRBJ1-1; D possibly corresponds to TRBD1 (6 bases). Germline-derived CDR1 and CDR2 are DFQATT and SNEGSKA (reference sequence). This CDR3 is 15 amino acids long. V was pared by 1 base and J by 4 bases, with 16 bases between. CDR3 region: CSARGLGARGTEAFF. In nucleotides, the CDR3 is TGCAGTGCTAGAGGTCTGGGGGCCCGGGGCACTGAAGCTTTCTTT.

This clonotype was detected ten times or more. A junction end diverges from the germline sequence, so it may reflect a read error. This sequence joins TRBV2 and TRBJ2-1; 7 nucleotides match TRBD1. The germline V gene has CDR1 SNHLY and CDR2 FYNNEI. The CDR3 spans 16 residues. The CDR3 coding sequence is TGTGCCAGCAGTGGAATGGGACAGATCCTCTACAATGAGCAGTCCTTC. Translation: CASSGMGQILYNEQSF.

V is TRBV6-2 or TRBV6-3 and J is TRBJ2-3; 8 bases agree with TRBD1. CDR3 length: 14 amino acids. Germline CDR1 and CDR2: MNHEY and SVGEGT. V shed 5 bases and J 4 bases; nucleotides not matched to a gene: 5. CDR3 DNA: TGTGCCAGCAGTGACGGACAGGGCCCAGATACGCAGTATTTT. It encodes CASSDGQGPDTQYF.

The sample holds many counts of this clonotype. The chain carries TRBV18 and TRBJ2-5, with D possibly being TRBD2 (5 bases). Deletions cut 0 bases from V and 4 bases from J, with 12 bases between. The CDR3 extends over 15 amino acids. Germline V gene data show CDR1 as KGHSH and CDR2 as LQKENI. The CDR3 DNA reads as TGTGCCAGCTCACCACCGGACGGGAAGAGAGAGACCCAGTACTTC. This sequence encodes CASSPPDGKRETQYF.

This clonotype was counted at least ten times. The V call is TRBV28, the J call TRBJ2-7, with TRBD2 matching over 11 bases. The V segment lost 5 bases and the J segment 0 bases; nucleotides outside the gene matches: 6. Looked up from germline, CDR1 is MDHEN and CDR2 is SYDVKM. The CDR3 loop spans 16 amino acids. The CDR3 spells CASSPGTSGLSYEQYF. The CDR3 nucleotides read TGTGCCAGCAGTCCCGGGACTAGCGGCCTCTCCTACGAGCAGTACTTC.

A few counts support this clonotype. One base away lies a much larger clone, so this may be a sequencing read error. V gene TRBV6-1 combines with J gene TRBJ2-7; a possible D gene is TRBD1 (6 bases). This CDR3 is 14 amino acids long. Germline CDR1 is MNHNS and CDR2 is SASEGT. V shed 1 base and J shed 0 bases, with 7 bases lying between them. The CDR3 is CASSEVRGSYEQYF. The CDR3 nucleotides are TGTGCCAGCAGTGAAGTCAGGGGCTCCTACGAGCAGTACTTC.

Comment on this clonotype: This sequence may be a read error, since a much larger clone differs from it by one base. The V gene is TRBV18, the J gene TRBJ1-3, with TRBD1 matching over 9 bases. The germline V gene has CDR1 KGHSH and CDR2 LQKENI. The CDR3 consists of 14 residues. The trim removed 8 bases at V and 4 bases at J, leaving 6 bases unmatched. CDR3 sequence reads: CASPTGTGGNTIYF. CDR3 DNA sequence: TGTGCCAGCCCGACCGGGACAGGGGGAAACACCATATATTTT. Full variable domain (missing parts from reference TRBV18 and TRBJ1-3): NAGVMQNPRHLVRRRGQEARLRCSPMKGHSHVYWYRQLPEEGLKFMVYLQKENIIDESGMPKERFSAEFPKEGPSILRIQQVVRGDSAAYFCASPTGTGGNTIYFGEGSWLTVV.

This clonotype was observed many times. J is TRBJ1-1 and V is TRBV18; the D gene is possibly TRBD1 (6 bases). Trimming stripped 4 bases from V and 0 bases from J, with 12 bases between. CDR1 and CDR2 from the germline V gene are KGHSH and LQKENI. CDR3 length: 15 residues. In nucleotides, the CDR3 is TGTGCCAGCTCACGGTTGTCAGGGGTGAACACTGAAGCTTTCTTT. Protein product: CASSRLSGVNTEAFF.

Concerning this clonotype itself: A much larger clone lies a single base off, so this may be a read error. This chain links TRBV28 with TRBJ2-2; D may be TRBD1 (6 bases). This CDR3 region has 13 residues. CDR1 and CDR2 (germline): MDHEN, SYDVKM. CDR3 coding DNA: TGTGCCAGCAGTTTCAGGGGACCCGGGGAGCCGTTTTTT. The encoded protein is CASSFRGPGEPFF.

In nucleotides, the CDR3 is TGTGCCAGCAGCTCCTATGGACAGTCAAGCTATGGCTACACCTTC. Encoded protein: CASSSYGQSSYGYTF. V usage is TRBV7-2 and J usage is TRBJ1-2; D is possibly TRBD1 (6 bases). The CDR3 is 15 amino acids. The V end was cut by 4 bases, the J end by 4 bases, with 16 bases between. CDR1 and CDR2 (germline): SGHTA, FQGNSA.

There are a few counts of this clonotype. A much larger clone differs by one base, so this may be a read error. The chain couples TRBV6-2 or TRBV6-3 to TRBJ2-3, with D tentatively TRBD2 (6 bases). Germline CDR1 and CDR2: MNHEY and SVGEGT. This CDR3 comprises 13 residues. Trimming took 8 bases from V and 0 from J, leaving 9 bases between them. CDR3 DNA: TGTGCCAGCGAGGGGACTAGCACAGATACGCAGTATTTT. Translating gives CASEGTSTDTQYF.

This clonotype was seen repeatedly, ten times or more. The chain employs TRBV5-1 and TRBJ2-1; 10 nucleotides match TRBD2. Trimming took 1 base from V and 4 from J; bases not matched to a gene: 5. Germline loops: CDR1 SGHRS, CDR2 YFSETQ. The CDR3 is made up of 16 amino acids. CDR3 loop: CASSLTSGASYNEQFF. CDR3 DNA sequence: TGCGCCAGCAGCTTGACTAGCGGGGCTTCTTACAATGAGCAGTTCTTC.

This clonotype was seen at least ten times. The chain couples TRBV18 to TRBJ2-7; 7 bases align to TRBD1. With 1 base clipped from V and 2 bases from J, the junction kept 8 bases outside the gene matches. This CDR3 contains 16 residues. Germline assignment: CDR1 KGHSH and CDR2 LQKENI. In DNA, the CDR3 is TGTGCCAGCTCACCACTGGGGACAGTGGGTACCTACGAGCAGTACTTC. As protein: CASSPLGTVGTYEQYF.

Many counts were recorded for this clonotype. The V and J genes are TRBV7-2 and TRBJ2-1; 10 positions agree with TRBD2. V trimming: 2 bases; J trimming: 8 bases; junction bases outside the gene matches: 6. This CDR3 spans 15 amino acids. Germline loops: CDR1 SGHTA, CDR2 FQGNSA. CDR3 coding DNA: TGTGCCAGCAGCTTATGGGCTAGCGGGAGCTATGAGCAGTTCTTC. The encoded protein is CASSLWASGSYEQFF.

This clonotype turned up a few times. The chain has TRBV7-8 and TRBJ2-5; D is unresolved. Germline V gives CDR1 SGHVS, CDR2 FQNEAQ. Trimming cost V 7 bases and J 2 bases, with 11 bases left between them. CDR3 length equals 13 residues. CDR3 sequence reads: CASKAPRQETQYF. DNA for the CDR3: TGTGCCAGCAAGGCCCCCAGACAAGAGACCCAGTACTTC.